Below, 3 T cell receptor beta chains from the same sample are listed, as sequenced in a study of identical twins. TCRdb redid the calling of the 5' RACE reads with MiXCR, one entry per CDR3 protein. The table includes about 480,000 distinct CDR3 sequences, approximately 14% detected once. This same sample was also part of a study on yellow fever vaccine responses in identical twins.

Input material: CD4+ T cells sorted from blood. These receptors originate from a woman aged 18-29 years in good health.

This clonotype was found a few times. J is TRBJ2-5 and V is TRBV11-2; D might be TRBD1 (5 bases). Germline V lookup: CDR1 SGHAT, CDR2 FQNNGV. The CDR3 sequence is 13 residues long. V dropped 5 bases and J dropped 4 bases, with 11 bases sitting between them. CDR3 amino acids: CASSQGAAETQYF. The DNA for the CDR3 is TGTGCCAGCAGCCAAGGGGCCGCAGAGACCCAGTACTTC.

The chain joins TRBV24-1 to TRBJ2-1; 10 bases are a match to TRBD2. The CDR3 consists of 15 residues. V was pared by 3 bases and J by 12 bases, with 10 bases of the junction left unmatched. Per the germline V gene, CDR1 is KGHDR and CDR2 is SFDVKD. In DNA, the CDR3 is TGTGCCACCAGTGATGCTAGCGGGAGAGCCCCAACGCAGTTCTTC. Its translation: CATSDASGRAPTQFF.

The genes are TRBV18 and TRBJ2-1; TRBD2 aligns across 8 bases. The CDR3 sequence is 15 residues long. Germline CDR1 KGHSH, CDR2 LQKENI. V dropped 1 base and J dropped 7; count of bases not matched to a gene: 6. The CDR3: CASSPQSGSLNEQFF. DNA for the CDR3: TGTGCCAGCTCACCACAGAGCGGGAGCTTAAATGAGCAGTTCTTC.